The sequence of this T cell receptor (beta chain) was determined in a study of beta chain features in type 1 diabetes. Study results and limitations: There were fewer insertions and more deletions at the VDJ junctions of type 1 diabetes patients.

The CDR3 has 13 residues. V was pared by 3 bases and J by 3 bases, with 6 bases between. The germline gives CDR1 SGHTA, CDR2 FQGTGA. Sorting based on CD45RO/CCR7/CD25/CD127/CD95/CD27 separated CD4+ naive, central memory, regulatory and stem cell-like memory cells. All of the sorted populations showed purity greater than 98%. A word on this clone: Antigen specificity is unknown.

Expressed TCRB transcripts got sequenced, as all isolated RNA was reverse transcribed. TCRdb's table, derived via immunoSEQ multiplex PCR, lists solely in-frame clones and lacks some. The sample has under 950,000 clones; roughly 15% are singletons. V usage is TRBV7-3 and J usage is TRBJ2-1; D remains unclear. The TCR comes from a woman aged 18-29 years in good health. Specimen: naive CD4+ T cells from blood. CDR3 amino acids: CASSFTDYNEQFF. CDR3 bases: TGTGCCAGCAGCTTCACGGACTACAATGAGCAGTTCTTC.